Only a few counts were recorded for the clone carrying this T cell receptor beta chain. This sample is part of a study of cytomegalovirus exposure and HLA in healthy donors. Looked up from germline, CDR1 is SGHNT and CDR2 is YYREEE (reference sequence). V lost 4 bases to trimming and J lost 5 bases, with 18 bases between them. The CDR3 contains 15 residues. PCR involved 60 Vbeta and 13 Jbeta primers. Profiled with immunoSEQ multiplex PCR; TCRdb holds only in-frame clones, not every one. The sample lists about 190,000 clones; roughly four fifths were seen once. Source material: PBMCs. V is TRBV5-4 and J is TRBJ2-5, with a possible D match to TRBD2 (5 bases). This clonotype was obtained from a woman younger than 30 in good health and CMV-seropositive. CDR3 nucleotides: TGTGCCAGCAGCCCCCCGGGATCCGCGGCGGAGACCCAGTACTTC. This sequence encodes CASSPPGSAAETQYF.